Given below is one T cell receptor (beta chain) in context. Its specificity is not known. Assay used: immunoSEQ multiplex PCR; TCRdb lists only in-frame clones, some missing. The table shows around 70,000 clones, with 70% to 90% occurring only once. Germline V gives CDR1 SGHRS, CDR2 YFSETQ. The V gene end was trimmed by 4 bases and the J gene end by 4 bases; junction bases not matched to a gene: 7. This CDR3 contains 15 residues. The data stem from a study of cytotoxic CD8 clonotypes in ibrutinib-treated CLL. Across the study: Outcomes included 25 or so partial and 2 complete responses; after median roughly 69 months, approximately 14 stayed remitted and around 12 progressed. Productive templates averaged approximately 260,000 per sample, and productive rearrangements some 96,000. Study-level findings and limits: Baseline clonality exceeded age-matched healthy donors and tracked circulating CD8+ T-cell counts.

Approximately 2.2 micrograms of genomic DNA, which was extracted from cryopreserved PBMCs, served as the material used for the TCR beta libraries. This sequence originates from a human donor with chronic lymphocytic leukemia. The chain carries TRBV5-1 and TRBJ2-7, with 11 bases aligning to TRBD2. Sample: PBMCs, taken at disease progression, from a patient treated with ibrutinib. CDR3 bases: TGCGCCAGCAGCGGCGGGACTAGCGGAACTTACGAGCAGTACTTC. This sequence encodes CASSGGTSGTYEQYF.